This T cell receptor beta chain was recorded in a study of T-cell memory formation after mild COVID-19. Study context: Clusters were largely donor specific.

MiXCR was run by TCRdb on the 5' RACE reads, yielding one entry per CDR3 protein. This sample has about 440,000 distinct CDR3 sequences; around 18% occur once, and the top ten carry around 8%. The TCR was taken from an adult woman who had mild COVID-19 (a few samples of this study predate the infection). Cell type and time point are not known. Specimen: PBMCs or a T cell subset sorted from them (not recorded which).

Here the CDR3 reads CASSLETYGYTF. The CDR3, as DNA: TGTGCCAGCAGTCTGGAGACCTATGGCTACACCTTC. This rearrangement joins TRBV12-3 or TRBV12-4 to TRBJ1-2; no clear D. This CDR3 is built from 12 residues. Trimming removed 5 bases at V and 4 bases at J, with 8 bases between.